The sequence of this TCR beta chain was determined in a study of blood T cell repertoires in COVID-19. The overall study: Whether acute or convalescent, the COVID-19 samples came from the United States, Italy and Spain.

Sequenced by immunoSEQ multiplex PCR; TCRdb stores in-frame clones only, minus some. The sample has 250,000 to 300,000 clones, about 80% seen once; the top ten hold about 3.4%. Cohort 3 donors were reported recovered after two negative PCRs, clearance, or symptom resolution. CDR1 is SEHNR and CDR2 is FQNEAQ in the germline V gene (reference sequence). CDR3 length equals 15 residues. The V end was cut by 5 bases, the J end by 3 bases, with 16 bases between. The chain is built from TRBV7-9 and TRBJ1-2, with a tentative D call TRBD1 (6 bases). This sequence originates from a man aged 45-60 years who had recovered from COVID-19. Material: PBMCs or T cells enriched from blood (not recorded which). This CDR3 reads CASSVNRDTDYGYTF. The CDR3 coding sequence is TGTGCCAGCAGCGTTAACCGGGACACAGACTATGGCTACACCTTC.